A selection of T cell receptor beta chains follows, all from one sample in a study of cytomegalovirus exposure and HLA in healthy donors. TCRdb keeps only in-frame clones here, not all; method: immunoSEQ multiplex PCR. Of around 130,000 clones listed, roughly 84% are singletons. Source material: PBMCs. The source is a woman aged 18-29 years in good health and CMV-seropositive. CDR3s include the opening cysteine and the closing phenylalanine or tryptophan. The D gene is left open where the match is weak. For some rows the clone size is stated as once, few or many, or as a class when expanded; others skip it.

clone_size: NA; j_call: TRBJ1-3; v_call: TRBV29-1; d_call: TRBD1; cdr3_nt: TGCAGCGTTGAAAACGGGACAGGGGCTTACTGGGGCTCTGGAAACACCATATATTTT; cdr3_aa: CSVENGTGAYWGSGNTIYF
clone_size: NA; j_call: TRBJ2-7; v_call: TRBV10-3; d_call: NA; cdr3_nt: TGTGCCATCAGTGCCGGGACGGACTACGAGCAGTACTTC; cdr3_aa: CAISAGTDYEQYF
clone_size: NA; j_call: TRBJ2-7; v_call: TRBV28; d_call: TRBD2; cdr3_nt: TGTGCCAGCAGTTCAGGGACTAGTCCCTACGAGCAGTACTTC; cdr3_aa: CASSSGTSPYEQYF
clone_size: NA; j_call: TRBJ1-2; v_call: TRBV15; d_call: NA; cdr3_nt: TGTGCCACCAGCAGAGCGAACAGGGATGGCTACACCTTC; cdr3_aa: CATSRANRDGYTF
clone_size: once; j_call: TRBJ1-1; v_call: TRBV27; d_call: NA; cdr3_nt: TGTGCCAGCAGTTTAGGGAGGGGCACTGAAGCTTTCTTT; cdr3_aa: CASSLGRGTEAFF
clone_size: NA; j_call: TRBJ2-3; v_call: TRBV5-1; d_call: TRBD2; cdr3_nt: TGCGCCAGCAGCCGAATGGGACTAGCAGAAGATACGCAGTATTTT; cdr3_aa: CASSRMGLAEDTQYF
clone_size: once; j_call: TRBJ1-5; v_call: TRBV28; d_call: NA; cdr3_nt: TGTGCCAGCAGTTTCTCCAGGGCATTAGGTGGGCCCCAGCATTTT; cdr3_aa: CASSFSRALGGPQHF
clone_size: NA; j_call: TRBJ2-1; v_call: TRBV7-3; d_call: TRBD2; cdr3_nt: TGTGCCAGCAGCTTAATGGCGGGGGGGCAAAACAATGAGCAGTTCTTC; cdr3_aa: CASSLMAGGQNNEQFF
clone_size: NA; j_call: TRBJ1-4; v_call: TRBV4-1; d_call: NA; cdr3_nt: TGCGCCAGCAGCCAAACATATTCGGGTGAAAAACTGTTTTTT; cdr3_aa: CASSQTYSGEKLFF
clone_size: NA; j_call: TRBJ1-4; v_call: TRBV2; d_call: NA; cdr3_nt: TGTGCCAGCCTTGTTACAGGGCAGGGTGAAAAACTATTTTTT; cdr3_aa: CASLVTGQGEKLFF